This TCR beta chain emerged from a study of T cells in Graves' hyperthyroidism and ophthalmopathy (dated by TCRdb to the late 2010s). General notes on the study: Peripheral blood samples were taken at initial diagnosis, before any treatment was given. The study also compared thyroid tissue and blood T-cell repertoires from about 6 Graves' hyperthyroidism patients. For training and testing, the roughly 97 patients in the discovery cohort were randomly divided in a 7:3 ratio. To identify TCR V-J signatures that set the groups apart, the researchers used a discovery cohort of 100 patients, made up of around 40 with Graves' ophthalmopathy and 57 with stable Graves' hyperthyroidism. Once sampling was done, hyperthyroidism patients were given methimazole at a starting dose of 30 mg daily, whereas ophthalmopathy patients were given high-dose intravenous methylprednisolone. Prospective prediction of ophthalmopathy was tested in an independent validation cohort of 18 to 20 hyperthyroidism patients and around 16 patients who later progressed to ophthalmopathy. According to the paper, TCR Vbeta CDR3 sequencing was carried out on over 130 peripheral blood samples, which came from fewer than 50 ophthalmopathy, 75 or so hyperthyroidism and around 17 progressor patients.

Stable Graves' hyperthyroidism was defined as the absence of progression to ophthalmopathy over 18 months of follow-up. Hyperthyroidism patients were aged 18 to 65 years and newly diagnosed, with disease duration of less than 2 months. Patients with uncontrolled infections, other autoimmune diseases, pregnancy or lactation were excluded. Clinical symptoms, serum thyroxine and TRAb, thyroid ultrasound, and orbital computed tomography formed the basis for the diagnoses. PBMCs were isolated from 10 ml of fresh peripheral blood by Ficoll-Paque density gradient centrifugation. Total RNA was extracted using Trizol reagent, and RNA quality was assessed on an Agilent 2100 Bioanalyzer. Broader findings and caveats from the paper: Blood samples also contained most of the expanded thyroid clonotypes (frequency above 0.001), which suggests that blood repertoires may reflect thyroid immune responses. No statistical method was used to fix the sample size in advance, and group allocation was not hidden from the investigators. A 13 V-J signature model separated ophthalmopathy from stable hyperthyroidism, with around 90% sensitivity and roughly 81% specificity in cross-validation and 80%/75% in testing. In validation, the model predicted progression to ophthalmopathy a median of roughly 6.2 months before onset, with about 64% sensitivity and almost 75% specificity.

The TCR beta CDR3 regions were amplified from the RNA transcripts. A first-round RT-PCR of the TCR CDR3 used the HTBI primer set with the Qiagen OneStep RT-PCR kit. Libraries were constructed in a second round of multiplex PCR, after which size selection and purification were carried out. Sequencing of the libraries was done on an Illumina HiSeq2000 using paired-end 100 bp reads. As for how the authors treated the data: SOAPnuke was used to process the raw data, throwing out any read that contained adapters or uncalled bases, had a mean Phred below 15, or lacked an exact constant-primer or identifier match. COPE v1.2.5 was used to merge high-quality paired reads, and clonotypes were defined as unique nucleotide sequences. Clonotypes were aligned to IMGT TRBV, TRBD and TRBJ reference segments using MiTCR v1.1. The analysis was restricted to V-J combinations with a frequency above 0.0001, which together covered approximately 99% of the repertoires. A TCS score was defined as the ratio of F50 (clonal expansion) to E x V (chaos), with BLOSUM62-based TCRdist applied between CDR3 peptides within each V-J. Welch's t-statistics and random forest reduced 450 to 600 V-J features to roughly 13, which were used in a naive Bayes classifier (R e1071). TCRdb redid the processing of the public reads, applying fastp at Q25 and MiXCR, and retained in-frame beta chains. One record per CDR3 amino acid sequence lists the most common genes and DNA. The V and J calls come from TCRdb's annotation, not from the publication. The sample table shows about 620,000 distinct CDR3 sequences, and around 15% are seen once. The ten largest account for over 3.5% of the sample.

This clonotype was counted ten times or more. The specificity of this receptor is unknown. Per-nucleotide qualities are absent, and no much larger clonotype sits a single base away. The cysteine opens and the phenylalanine closes a CDR3 of 20 amino acids. Only the CDR3 DNA is retained, 60 bases long and in frame from the first base. Clipping removes 5 bases from V and 3 bases from J, with 19 as the unmatched junction base count. Per the germline V gene, SGHAT is the CDR1 and FQNNGV is the CDR2. The sample comprised blood. This TCR came from a woman under 40 with Graves' hyperthyroidism. The rearranged chain carries TRBV11-2 and TRBJ2-5, and 12 bases in between align with TRBD2. The CDR3 amino acid sequence is: CASSPRAASGRASREETQYF. The bases read TGTGCCAGCAGCCCAAGGGCGGCTAGCGGGAGGGCCTCGAGAGAAGAGACCCAGTACTTC.